A selection of T cell receptor beta chains follows, all from one sample in a study of blood T cell repertoires in COVID-19. Sequenced by immunoSEQ multiplex PCR; TCRdb stores in-frame clones only, minus some. The table includes over 200,000 clones, over 80% detected once. The material sequenced was PBMCs or T cells enriched from blood (not recorded which). Receptor source: a human donor in a cohort exposed to, infected with or recovered from COVID-19 (not recorded which). The donor label of this sample is uncertain. Both conserved end residues are part of each CDR3. D genes are given only for firm matches.

V	J	D	length	CDR3
TRBV27	TRBJ2-5	TRBD2	16	CASSTYGTSDGETQYF
TRBV7-6	TRBJ2-7	.	15	CASSYEGEGPYEQYF
TRBV5-1	TRBJ2-7	TRBD1	14	CASSFGTGVWEQYF
TRBV9	TRBJ1-1	.	14	CASSVAQVNTEAFF
TRBV6-5	TRBJ1-2	TRBD1	15	CASSLPGQINYGYTF
TRBV9	TRBJ1-1	.	14	CASRSGSTNTEAFF
TRBV7-2	TRBJ2-5	TRBD2	15	CASSFRTSGEETQYF
TRBV2	TRBJ1-1	.	11	CASSFDIEAFF
TRBV5-4	TRBJ2-3	.	11	CASSLAAAQYF
TRBV9	TRBJ2-3	TRBD2	19	CASSSRRLAGGEVTDTQYF
TRBV7-2	TRBJ1-6	.	14	CASSFLQGSSPLHF
TRBV4-1	TRBJ2-2	.	16	CASSQGGSGHTGELFF
TRBV7-9	TRBJ1-2	.	14	CASSLEGLGYGYTF
TRBV12-3/TRBV12-4	TRBJ1-1	.	13	CASSEGVGTEAFF
TRBV30	TRBJ1-2	TRBD1	17	CAWSVWGWWRGRFGYTF
TRBV7-9	TRBJ1-5	TRBD1	13	CASSEDRGQPQHF
TRBV6-2/TRBV6-3	TRBJ1-1	.	16	CASSYRQGQLNTEAFF
TRBV30	TRBJ2-7	.	11	CAGVTGLEQYF
TRBV5-1	TRBJ2-6	.	16	CASSPGGGLWANVLTF
TRBV30	TRBJ2-7	TRBD1	16	CAWSPKGQGVFVEQYF
TRBV5-6	TRBJ1-2	TRBD1	14	CASSLNRGIYGYTF
TRBV27	TRBJ1-5	.	13	CASSLTGDQPQHF
TRBV3-1/TRBV3-2	TRBJ1-2	.	15	CASSRGRQVSLGYTF
TRBV19	TRBJ1-1	.	13	CASSIRDYTEAFF
TRBV7-8	TRBJ1-2	.	14	CASSLSYSNYGYTF
TRBV9	TRBJ2-3	.	14	CASSVAGYTDTQYF
TRBV23-1	TRBJ2-5	TRBD2	15	CASSQKRGGRETQYF
TRBV6-1	TRBJ1-3	TRBD1	16	CASSDNRGRTGNTIYF
TRBV10-3	TRBJ1-2	.	13	CAISVGAQDGYTF
TRBV28	TRBJ1-2	.	14	CASSAGQPFYGYTF
TRBV4-1	TRBJ1-1	.	16	CASSQNTGLRITEAFF
TRBV15	TRBJ1-2	TRBD1	18	CATSSLDERPGQGYGYTF
TRBV2	TRBJ2-2	.	13	CASSDAGTGELFF
TRBV30	TRBJ2-2	.	13	CAWSVTGTGELFF
TRBV19	TRBJ2-1	TRBD1	16	CASSIGGTGGYNEQFF
TRBV2	TRBJ2-3	TRBD1	17	CASSEARTGASTDTQYF
TRBV10-2	TRBJ1-5	.	13	CASTDRMPQPQHF
TRBV10-3	TRBJ1-2	TRBD1	11	CAIRTGGGYTF
TRBV19	TRBJ1-4	.	16	CASSSPLSGSNEKLFF
TRBV10-3	TRBJ1-2	TRBD1	14	CAIREGQGVDGYTF
TRBV7-3	TRBJ2-1	.	14	CASSPNRDWDEQFF
TRBV5-1	TRBJ2-3	.	12	CASSLLLDTQYF
TRBV4-3	TRBJ1-1	TRBD1	12	CASSRQDREAFF
TRBV5-4	TRBJ2-7	.	14	CASSFTGDIYEQYF
TRBV9	TRBJ2-5	.	14	CASSVDPVGETQYF
TRBV29-1	TRBJ2-1	.	11	CSLSTVDEQFF
TRBV10-3	TRBJ1-1	.	14	CAIKNPTENTEAFF
TRBV4-1	TRBJ1-1	.	14	CASSQSFGNTEAFF
TRBV7-2	TRBJ2-3	.	13	CASSSPQADTQYF
TRBV30	TRBJ1-2	.	13	CAWTGIQGGGYTF
TRBV30	TRBJ2-2	.	15	CAWSFPGRGTGELFF
TRBV4-1	TRBJ1-1	.	13	CASSHPGDTEAFF
TRBV4-2	TRBJ2-7	.	16	CASSQGGGGRSYEQYF
TRBV6-2/TRBV6-3	TRBJ1-2	.	14	CASSFGESPNGYTF
TRBV7-2	TRBJ2-5	TRBD2	15	CASSLSSGGGETQYF
TRBV7-2	TRBJ2-1	TRBD2	15	CASSLNSGGYNEQFF
TRBV6-1	TRBJ2-7	TRBD2	14	CASSDREGSYEQYF
TRBV7-9	TRBJ2-1	TRBD1	15	CASSTRDRGFNEQFF
TRBV28	TRBJ1-1	.	14	CASAQGYLNTEAFF